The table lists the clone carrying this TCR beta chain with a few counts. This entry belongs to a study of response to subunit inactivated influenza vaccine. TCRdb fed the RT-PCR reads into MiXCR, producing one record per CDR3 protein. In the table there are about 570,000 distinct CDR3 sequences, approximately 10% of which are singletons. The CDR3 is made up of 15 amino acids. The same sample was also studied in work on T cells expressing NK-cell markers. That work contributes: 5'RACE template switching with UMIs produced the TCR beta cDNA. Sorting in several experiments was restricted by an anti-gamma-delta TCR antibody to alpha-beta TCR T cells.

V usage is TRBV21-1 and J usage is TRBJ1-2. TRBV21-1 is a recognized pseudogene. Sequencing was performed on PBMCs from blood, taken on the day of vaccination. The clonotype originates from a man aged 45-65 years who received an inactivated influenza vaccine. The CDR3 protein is CASSNHSEANYGYTF. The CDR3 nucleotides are TGTGCCAGCAGCAACCACTCAGAGGCGAACTATGGCTACACCTTC.